Listed here are 29 T cell receptor beta chains from one sample, sequenced in a study of cytomegalovirus exposure and HLA in healthy donors. Vbeta (60) and Jbeta (13) primers were used in the PCR. TCRdb's table, derived via immunoSEQ multiplex PCR, lists solely in-frame clones and lacks some. The sample carries about 93,000 clones, just over 75% recorded once. The sample taken for sequencing was PBMCs. The receptors shown here come from a man aged 25-45 years in good health and CMV-seronegative.

The gene calls are TRBV7-2 and TRBJ1-1, with D perhaps matching TRBD1 (6 bases). CDR1 and CDR2 (germline): SGHTA, FQGNSA. The CDR3 runs to 16 residues. V gave up 1 base and J gave up 0 bases, with 12 bases separating them. The CDR3 sequence: CASSLVGDNMNTEAFF. CDR3 nucleotides: TGTGCCAGCAGCTTAGTCGGGGACAACATGAACACTGAAGCTTTCTTT.

The rearrangement uses TRBV18 and TRBJ2-7, with TRBD2 as a possible D gene (6 bases). V was pared by 3 bases and J by 0 bases, with 15 bases between. Germline CDR1 KGHSH, CDR2 LQKENI. This CDR3 comprises 16 residues. The CDR3 protein is CASSPSGTANSYEQYF. The CDR3, as DNA: TGTGCCAGCTCACCGTCCGGGACTGCAAACTCCTACGAGCAGTACTTC. Variable domain in full (rest from reference TRBV18 and TRBJ2-7): NAGVMQNPRHLVRRRGQEARLRCSPMKGHSHVYWYRQLPEEGLKFMVYLQKENIIDESGMPKERFSAEFPKEGPSILRIQQVVRGDSAAYFCASSPSGTANSYEQYFGPGTRLTVT.

The chain has TRBV13 and TRBJ1-1; 10 nucleotides align to TRBD1. Looked up from germline, CDR1 is PRHDT and CDR2 is FYEKMQ (reference sequence). Losses at the gene ends were 5 bases for V and 2 bases for J; bases not matched to a gene: 8. The CDR3 has 16 residues. For the CDR3, the DNA is TGTGCCAGCAGCCCGGGGACAGGGGCTTATAACACTGAAGCTTTCTTT. Residues: CASSPGTGAYNTEAFF.

The chain carries TRBV18 and TRBJ2-1; 12 bases map to TRBD2. Losses at the gene ends were 3 bases for V and 7 bases for J; bases not matched to a gene: 13. Per the germline V gene, CDR1 is KGHSH and CDR2 is LQKENI. This CDR3 is 18 amino acids long. CDR3 region: CASSPNRTPTSGGNEQFF. DNA for the CDR3: TGTGCCAGCTCACCCAACCGAACGCCGACTAGCGGGGGTAATGAGCAGTTCTTC.

This sequence joins TRBV18 and TRBJ1-3; a possible D gene is TRBD1 (5 bases). Between the trimmed V and J ends, which lost 4 bases and 0 bases, there was a span of 13 bases. The CDR3 contains 16 residues. Germline-derived CDR1 and CDR2 are KGHSH and LQKENI. CDR3 bases: TGTGCCAGCTCACTCACCCTGACAGACTCTGGAAACACCATATATTTT. This encodes CASSLTLTDSGNTIYF.

The V and J genes are TRBV14 and TRBJ2-2, with 14 bases lining up with TRBD2. From germline, CDR1 is SGHDN and CDR2 FVKESK. The length of the CDR3 is 16 residues. V was pared by 4 bases and J by 4 bases, with 2 bases of the junction left unmatched. CDR3 amino acids: CASSRLAGGVTGELFF. CDR3 bases: TGTGCCAGCAGCCGACTAGCGGGAGGGGTCACCGGGGAGCTGTTTTTT.

The V call is TRBV25-1, the J call TRBJ1-5; D is unresolved. Germline CDR1 MGHDK, CDR2 SYGVNS. V gave up 4 bases and J gave up 7 bases, with 11 bases separating them. This CDR3 is 13 amino acids long. For the CDR3, the DNA is TGTGCCAGCAGTGCGGGAGGCGGGCAGCCCCAGCATTTT. This gives the protein CASSAGGGQPQHF.

A few counts support this clone. This rearrangement joins TRBV27 to TRBJ2-1, with 10 bases identical to TRBD2. There are 14 residues in the CDR3. The V gene end was trimmed by 10 bases and the J gene end by 4 bases; junction bases not matched to a gene: 7. Germline CDR1 and CDR2: MNHEY and SMNVEV (reference sequence). CDR3 loop: CATSGTSAYNEQFF. In DNA form, the CDR3 reads TGTGCCACCTCCGGGACTAGCGCTTACAATGAGCAGTTCTTC.

The chain recombines TRBV5-4 with TRBJ1-6; possibly TRBD1 for D (5 bases). The CDR3 consists of 14 residues. Germline-derived CDR1 and CDR2 are SGHNT and YYREEE (reference sequence). V gave up 0 bases and J gave up 7 bases, with 8 bases separating them. CDR3 coding DNA: TGTGCCAGCAGCTTGGGGGGCAGAAATTCACCCCTCCACTTT. Protein product: CASSLGGRNSPLHF.

The V gene is TRBV27, the J gene TRBJ2-1; D call uncertain. The length of the CDR3 is 15 residues. Looked up from germline, CDR1 is MNHEY and CDR2 is SMNVEV (reference sequence). V was trimmed by 2 bases and J by 0 bases, leaving 8 bases between them. The CDR3 sequence: CASSLGPLSYNEQFF. The DNA for the CDR3 is TGTGCCAGCAGTTTAGGCCCTCTCTCCTACAATGAGCAGTTCTTC.

The chain has TRBV7-7 and TRBJ2-5; D is uncertain. In germline, CDR1 is SSHAT, CDR2 FNYEAQ (reference sequence). V was pared by 2 bases and J by 4 bases, with 14 bases between. The CDR3 runs 15 residues. The CDR3 loop is CASSLSRQVTETQYF. The CDR3 nucleotides read TGTGCCAGCAGCTTATCCCGGCAGGTTACAGAGACCCAGTACTTC.

A word on this clone: One end of the junction is discordant with germline, which a read error may explain. The chain's CDR3 is CSSSLAAGQVLGELFF. CDR3 nucleotide sequence: TGTTCCAGCAGCTTAGCAGCGGGACAGGTCCTCGGGGAGCTGTTTTTT. The rearrangement joins TRBV7-9 to TRBJ2-2; tentatively, D is TRBD1 (8 bases). CDR1 is SEHNR and CDR2 is FQNEAQ in the germline V gene (reference sequence). This CDR3 has 16 amino acids.

The chain links TRBV27 to TRBJ1-2; D not resolved. The germline V gene has CDR1 MNHEY and CDR2 SMNVEV (reference sequence). The CDR3 extends over 15 amino acids. V was cut by 2 bases and J by 2 bases, with 12 bases left in between. The CDR3, as DNA: TGTGCCAGCAGTTTAGGACGGGAACGAAACTATGGCTACACCTTC. Translated, it gives CASSLGRERNYGYTF.

The J gene is TRBJ1-3, the V gene TRBV9; D might be TRBD1 (5 bases). V was shortened by 0 bases and J by 2 bases, with 9 bases between the two germline ends. The CDR3 runs 15 residues. Germline V gene lookup returns CDR1 SGDLS and CDR2 YYNGEE. The CDR3 region is CASSVGWGAGNTIYF. The CDR3 nucleotides read TGTGCCAGCAGCGTAGGTTGGGGGGCTGGAAACACCATATATTTT. Together with reference TRBV9 and TRBJ1-3, the CDR3 gives the full variable domain: DSGVTQTPKHLITATGQRVTLRCSPRSGDLSVYWYQQSLDQGLQFLIQYYNGEERAKGNILERFSAQQFPDLHSELNLSSLELGDSALYFCASSVGWGAGNTIYFGEGSWLTVV.

The chain has TRBV5-5 and TRBJ2-5, with D possibly being TRBD2 (5 bases). Germline loops: CDR1 SGHKS, CDR2 YYEKEE (reference sequence). The CDR3 length is 14 residues. Between the trimmed V and J ends, which lost 2 bases and 4 bases, there was a span of 12 bases. CDR3 protein: CASSFLPEGETQYF. The CDR3 nucleotides read TGTGCCAGCAGCTTCCTGCCTGAGGGAGAGACCCAGTACTTC.

This clone was observed a single time. The rearrangement links TRBV6-5 to TRBJ1-2; D is ambiguous. Germline CDR1 MNHEY, CDR2 SVGAGI. CDR3 size: 14 residues. V was shortened by 4 bases and J by 8 bases, with 17 bases between the two germline ends. CDR3 sequence reads: CASSLDGLLSGYTF. The CDR3 DNA follows: TGTGCCAGCAGTTTAGATGGACTTCTATCGGGCTACACCTTC.

This clone was seen a single time. The chain has TRBV5-1 and TRBJ2-3, with a possible D match to TRBD2 (5 bases). The CDR3 loop spans 16 amino acids. Trimming shortened V by 1 base and J by 2 bases, and 14 bases separated the two germline ends. Germline CDR1 is SGHRS and CDR2 is YFSETQ. CDR3 coding DNA: TGCGCCAGCAGCTTGAAATTTCCGGGAAACACAGATACGCAGTATTTT. Its protein is CASSLKFPGNTDTQYF.

The chain employs TRBV5-1 and TRBJ1-2, with 11 positions matching TRBD1. Per the germline V gene, CDR1 is SGHRS and CDR2 is YFSETQ. After removal of 3 bases from V and 9 bases from J, the junction contained 7 bases not matched to a gene. This CDR3 has 14 amino acids. CDR3 loop: CASSSGTGGASYTF. CDR3 DNA: TGCGCCAGCAGCTCCGGGACAGGGGGAGCGAGCTACACCTTC.

J is TRBJ1-2 and V is TRBV7-9; 9 positions match TRBD1. Germline V gene lookup returns CDR1 SEHNR and CDR2 FQNEAQ (reference sequence). The V and J ends lost 0 bases and 7 bases, in that order; junction bases with no gene match: 12. The CDR3 runs 17 residues. The CDR3 spells CASSLAGRQQGASGYTF. The DNA for the CDR3 is TGTGCCAGCAGCTTAGCGGGGCGACAACAGGGGGCTTCTGGCTACACCTTC.

This clone was observed a few times. The chain uses TRBV6-5 and TRBJ1-3, with D uncertain. The CDR3 totals 13 residues. V lost 8 bases and J lost 3, with 11 bases in between. CDR1 is MNHEY and CDR2 is SVGAGI in the germline V gene. CDR3 sequence (DNA): TGTGCCAGCGATCGGGGAAATGGAAACACCATATATTTT. Amino acid sequence: CASDRGNGNTIYF.

V is TRBV25-1 and J is TRBJ1-3, with D maybe TRBD1 (5 bases). The V gene's germline CDR1 is MGHDK and CDR2 SYGVNS. The V gene lost 1 base and the J gene lost 4 bases, with 14 bases spanning the gap. This CDR3 is 16 amino acids long. The CDR3 here is CASSEWGTASGNTIYF. The CDR3 bases are TGTGCCAGCAGTGAATGGGGGACTGCTTCGGGAAACACCATATATTTT.

This sequence joins TRBV7-2 and TRBJ1-2; 8 positions match TRBD1. Germline V CDR1 and CDR2: SGHTA, FQGNSA. The CDR3 consists of 13 residues. V was pared by 6 bases and J by 10 bases, with 10 bases of the junction left unmatched. This CDR3 reads CASRLTGVSVYTF. CDR3 in DNA: TGTGCCAGCAGACTGACAGGGGTTTCGGTCTACACCTTC.

The chain is built from TRBV5-1 and TRBJ2-5; 13 nucleotides match TRBD2. The V gene's germline CDR1 is SGHRS and CDR2 YFSETQ. This CDR3 has 15 amino acids. The V and J ends lost 4 bases and 4 bases, in that order; junction bases with no gene match: 4. The DNA for the CDR3 is TGCGCCAGCAGCCCAACTAGCGGGGGGGCAGAGACCCAGTACTTC. It encodes CASSPTSGGAETQYF.

V usage is TRBV7-8 and J usage is TRBJ1-5, with D tentatively TRBD1 (6 bases). This CDR3 is 15 amino acids long. Trimming pared 2 bases from V and 4 bases from J, leaving 12 bases between. Looked up from germline, CDR1 is SGHVS and CDR2 is FQNEAQ. The CDR3 reads CASSLTRTANQPQHF. The CDR3 DNA sequence: TGTGCCAGCAGCTTAACGAGGACAGCTAATCAGCCCCAGCATTTT.

This chain connects TRBV5-4 to TRBJ2-5; D uncertain. The germline V gene encodes CDR1 SGHNT and CDR2 YYREEE (reference sequence). CDR3 length: 13 amino acids. The V gene lost 0 bases and the J gene lost 2 bases, with 5 bases spanning the gap. CDR3 region: CASSLGQQETQYF. Here the CDR3 DNA reads TGTGCCAGCAGCTTGGGCCAGCAAGAGACCCAGTACTTC.

This chain uses TRBV2 with TRBJ1-1, with 8 bases that match TRBD1. This CDR3 has 15 residues. With 2 bases clipped from V and 1 base from J, the junction kept 3 bases outside the gene matches. Germline V gene lookup returns CDR1 SNHLY and CDR2 FYNNEI. The CDR3: CASSERTGSNTEAFF. CDR3 DNA sequence: TGTGCCAGCAGTGAAAGGACAGGGTCGAACACTGAAGCTTTCTTT.

This chain connects TRBV5-8 to TRBJ1-5; D is uncertain. Germline V gives CDR1 SGHTS, CDR2 YDEGEE. There are 15 residues in the CDR3. Trimming stripped 0 bases from V and 6 bases from J, with 13 bases between. The CDR3 sequence is CASSLDPLFGQPQHF. The CDR3 nucleotides read TGTGCCAGCAGCTTGGACCCATTATTCGGTCAGCCCCAGCATTTT.

This clone was recorded only once. The rearrangement links TRBV18 to TRBJ1-1, with D unclear. Germline V gene lookup returns CDR1 KGHSH and CDR2 LQKENI. CDR3 length equals 16 residues. Trimming shortened V by 3 bases and J by 1 base, and 15 bases separated the two germline ends. CDR3 region: CASSPKRVPENTEAFF. The CDR3 DNA reads TGTGCCAGCTCACCTAAACGGGTCCCTGAGAACACTGAAGCTTTCTTT.

The rearrangement uses TRBV5-1 and TRBJ2-3; the D gene is possibly TRBD1 (5 bases). This CDR3 spans 15 amino acids. Germline V gene data show CDR1 as SGHRS and CDR2 as YFSETQ. Trimming took 4 bases from V and 5 from J, leaving 17 bases between them. The CDR3 DNA reads TGCGCCAGCAGCCCAGGGTCGCTTATGGAAGATACGCAGTATTTT. This encodes CASSPGSLMEDTQYF.